The clone carrying this T cell receptor (beta chain) is labeled as medium-sized. Antigen unknown. CDR1 is ENHRY, CDR2 SYGVKD, per germline. V lost 11 bases to trimming and J lost 0 bases; unmatched junction nucleotides: 27. The CDR3 has 20 residues. This specimen comes from a study of immune heterogeneity within non-small cell lung tumors. Points from the study as a whole: Identical dominant CDR3 beta clonotypes spanned tumor sites within a patient, beside site-unique high-frequency clones.

Bulk tumor genomic DNA (approximately 600 ng per sample) served as template. Every primary tumor yielded several biopsies, spaced far apart, that were taken during surgery. Patients with untreated, newly diagnosed non-small cell lung cancer underwent curative surgery. Curative-intent surgery was being performed on the donors, who were patients newly diagnosed with non-small cell lung cancer. Multiplex PCR amplified TCR beta CDR3 with 32 V and 13 J primers. TCRdb itself ran the multiplex PCR reads through MiXCR, one entry per CDR3 protein. The sample holds 5,000 to 6,500 distinct CDR3 sequences; roughly 18% are singletons and the top ten take 3.5% to 4%.

Sample: lung tumor tissue. This receptor was obtained from a man in his forties with non-small cell lung cancer. The rearrangement links TRBV10-3 to TRBJ2-7; TRBD2 aligns across 8 bases. The DNA of the CDR3 is TGTGCCGCCAAAGGGACGGGGGGGCGTCAGACGGGAGGCCCCTCCTACGAGCAGTACTTC. It encodes CAAKGTGGRQTGGPSYEQYF.